A single sample gave rise to the 21 T cell receptor beta chains below, sequenced in a study of Graves' ophthalmopathy and Graves' hyperthyroidism. Transcripts of RNA were the source for amplifying TCR beta CDR3 regions. Second-round multiplex PCR followed a first-round RT-PCR using HTBI primers. TCRdb recomputed calls from the multiplex PCR reads with MiXCR, one row per CDR3 protein. Here the sample spans approximately 380,000 distinct CDR3 sequences, more than 20% being singletons. The material sequenced was peripheral blood. The source is a woman younger than 30 with stable Graves' hyperthyroidism.

This clonotype has ten or more counts. This rearrangement joins TRBV30 to TRBJ1-2; 7 bases fit TRBD1. The CDR3 is 13 amino acids. Germline V gene lookup returns CDR1 GTSNPN and CDR2 SVGIG (reference sequence). J was trimmed by 9 bases and V by 2 bases; bases with no gene match: 9. The CDR3: CAWSSTGRRSYTF. In nucleotides, the CDR3 is TGTGCCTGGAGTTCGACAGGGCGTAGGAGCTACACCTTC.

This clonotype came up a few times. This chain joins TRBV5-1 and TRBJ2-2, with 7 nucleotides matching TRBD1. The length of the CDR3 is 14 residues. V trimming: 2 bases; J trimming: 7 bases; junction bases outside the gene matches: 5. The germline gives CDR1 SGHRS, CDR2 YFSETQ. The CDR3 nucleotides are TGCGCCAGCAGCTTCGGGACAGAGGTCGGGGAGCTGTTTTTT. Its translation is CASSFGTEVGELFF.

In its sample, this clonotype was seen many times. A much more abundant neighbour one base away suggests this may be a read error. The conserved closing phenylalanine or tryptophan is absent in this CDR3, likely reflecting a read error. This sequence joins TRBV6-1 and TRBJ2-2, with D unclear. Trimming stripped 2 bases from V and 0 bases from J, with 10 bases between. Germline values: CDR1 MNHNS, CDR2 SASEGT. CDR3 size: 16 residues. Here the CDR3 DNA reads TGTGCCAGCAGTGAACTCGTGGCGGCGAACACCGGGGAGCTGTTTCTT. Protein sequence: CASSELVAANTGELFL.

The V gene is TRBV20-1, the J gene TRBJ1-1; D remains unclear. CDR3 length equals 13 residues. The V gene's germline CDR1 is DFQATT and CDR2 SNEGSKA (reference sequence). Trimming took 7 bases from V and 7 from J, leaving 19 bases between them. The DNA of the CDR3 is TGCAGTGTCGACCCACTCGGATCGAGTGAAGCTTTCTTT. It encodes CSVDPLGSSEAFF.

This clonotype was counted many times. The CDR3 region is CASRRTTGSLAGTYYEQYF. CDR3 nucleotide sequence: TGTGCCAGCAGGCGCACGACAGGGTCCCTAGCGGGGACCTACTACGAGCAGTACTTC. This chain connects TRBV6-4 to TRBJ2-7; 9 bases line up with TRBD2. The CDR3 totals 19 residues. Looked up from germline, CDR1 is MRHNA and CDR2 is SNTAGT. V lost 6 bases, J lost 3 bases, and 21 bases stayed unmatched.

This clonotype occurred many times. The J gene is TRBJ2-2, the V gene TRBV20-1; D remains ambiguous. V was clipped by 5 bases and J by 4 bases, with 11 bases between them. The CDR3 spans 13 residues. Germline lookup yields CDR1 DFQATT and CDR2 SNEGSKA (reference sequence). This chain's CDR3 is CSALAQFTGELFF. CDR3 nucleotide sequence: TGCAGTGCTTTGGCACAATTCACCGGGGAGCTGTTTTTT.

This clonotype appeared many times. V is TRBV6-2 or TRBV6-3 and J is TRBJ2-7, with D hard to call. Trimming left V 10 bases short and J 2 bases short, with 15 bases between. The CDR3 loop spans 13 amino acids. The germline CDR1 and CDR2 sequences are MNHEY and SVGEGT. CDR3 protein: CATRPVRPYEQYF. The CDR3 coding sequence is TGTGCCACCCGGCCGGTCCGACCCTACGAGCAGTACTTC.

This clonotype was recorded once. The chain couples TRBV5-1 to TRBJ2-7; D not certain. The CDR3 totals 13 residues. The germline CDR1 and CDR2 sequences are SGHRS and YFSETQ. V lost 4 bases to trimming and J lost 0 bases, with 8 bases between them. The CDR3 loop reads CASSSVSSYEQYF. The CDR3 DNA follows: TGCGCCAGCAGCAGCGTCAGCTCCTACGAGCAGTACTTC.

As concerns this clonotype: With a much larger clone just one base away, this may be a read error. The rearrangement uses TRBV25-1 and TRBJ1-3; D not resolved. This CDR3 spans 11 amino acids. Germline CDR1 MGHDK, CDR2 SYGVNS. CDR3 region: CASKFGYTIYF. CDR3 nucleotides: TGTGCCAGCAAATTTGGATACACCATATATTTT. The full variable domain, rest sourced from reference TRBV25-1 and TRBJ1-3, is EADIYQTPRYLVIGTGKKITLECSQTMGHDKMYWYQQDPGMELHLIHYSYGVNSTEKGDLSSESTVSRIRTEHFPLTLESARPSHTSQYLCASKFGYTIYFGEGSWLTVV.

This clonotype was counted many times. Germline and junction disagree at one end, which may indicate a read error. The V gene is TRBV27, the J gene TRBJ1-5; no firm D call. The germline gives CDR1 MNHEY, CDR2 SMNVEV (reference sequence). The CDR3 loop spans 13 amino acids. This CDR3 reads CASSFPGGQPQRF. The CDR3 DNA reads TGTGCCAGCAGTTTCCCAGGAGGTCAGCCCCAGCGTTTT.

The chain recombines TRBV5-1 with TRBJ2-1; D is possibly TRBD1 (6 bases). This CDR3 comprises 15 residues. Trimming took 0 bases from V and 2 from J, leaving 9 bases between them. Per germline, CDR1 SGHRS and CDR2 YFSETQ. CDR3 amino acids: CASSLVGQTYNEQFF. Here the CDR3 DNA reads TGCGCCAGCAGCTTGGTCGGACAGACCTACAATGAGCAGTTCTTC.

This clonotype was recorded many times. The chain combines TRBV2 with TRBJ2-2; maybe TRBD2 (6 bases). CDR3 length: 13 amino acids. The V end was cut by 6 bases, the J end by 4 bases, with 9 bases between. Germline V gives CDR1 SNHLY, CDR2 FYNNEI. The CDR3 loop is CASSAGLTGELFF. The CDR3 bases are TGTGCCAGCAGCGCGGGGCTCACCGGGGAGCTGTTTTTT.

Regarding this clonotype: The CDR3 does not close with the conserved phenylalanine or tryptophan, likely indicating a read error. The chain combines TRBV5-1 with TRBJ2-2; D remains ambiguous. The CDR3 runs 14 residues. The germline V gene has CDR1 SGHRS and CDR2 YFSETQ. Trimming stripped 0 bases from V and 3 bases from J, with 6 bases between. In DNA form, the CDR3 reads TGCGCCAGCAGCTTGGCCGGCTACACCGGGGAGCTGTTTTTG. This codes for CASSLAGYTGELFL.

Ten or more counts support this clonotype. This rearrangement joins TRBV4-1 to TRBJ2-7; TRBD2 is a possible D gene (6 bases). CDR3 length: 16 residues. With 0 bases removed from V and 3 bases from J, the gap between germline ends came to 15 bases. In germline, CDR1 is MGHRA, CDR2 YSYEKL. CDR3 sequence: CASSQEGTPRSYEQYF. As DNA, the CDR3 is TGCGCCAGCAGCCAAGAGGGGACTCCGAGGAGCTACGAGCAGTACTTC.

Ten or more counts support this clonotype. J is TRBJ1-1 and V is TRBV6-1; possible D gene TRBD1, 5 bases. CDR1 and CDR2 (germline): MNHNS, SASEGT. Trimming left V 8 bases short and J 1 base short, with 11 bases between. The CDR3 spans 13 residues. CDR3 in DNA: TGTGCCAGCTCGGCAGGGAGGAACACTGAAGCTTTCTTT. Residues: CASSAGRNTEAFF.

There are many counts of this clonotype. CDR3 DNA: TGTGCCAGCAGTGAATGGGGGCTGGATGCTTTCTTT. It translates to CASSEWGLDAFF. This chain joins TRBV6-1 and TRBJ1-1; maybe TRBD1 (6 bases). Germline loops: CDR1 MNHNS, CDR2 SASEGT. The CDR3 has 12 residues. V was cut by 2 bases and J by 11 bases, with 12 bases left in between.

Notes on this clonotype: This may be a read error, as it is one base from a much larger clone. This chain connects TRBV12-3 or TRBV12-4 to TRBJ2-5; D is possibly TRBD2 (5 bases). CDR3 length: 12 residues. The CDR3 DNA reads as TGTGCCAGCAGTTTTACTAGAGAGACCAAGTACTTC. The encoded protein is CASSFTRETKYF.

This clonotype showed up many times. This chain connects TRBV19 to TRBJ1-1, with 7 bases that match TRBD1. CDR1 is LNHDA, CDR2 SQIVND, per germline (reference sequence). CDR3 length: 14 residues. The junction had 10 bases not matched to a gene; V was cut back by 11 bases and J by 1 base. CDR3 residues: CASRQGGWNTEAFF. The CDR3 DNA reads TGTGCCTCAAGACAGGGCGGCTGGAACACTGAAGCTTTCTTT.

As for this clonotype: The junction and the germline gene differ at one end; a read error may be behind it. The chain is built from TRBV7-2 and TRBJ2-4; 7 bases align to TRBD2. This CDR3 is built from 16 residues. Germline lookup yields CDR1 SGHTA and CDR2 FQGNSA. This CDR3 is CASSPGGWVAKNIKYF. CDR3 sequence (DNA): TGTGCCAGCAGCCCCGGGGGGTGGGTAGCCAAAAACATTAAGTACTTC.

The chain is built from TRBV20-1 and TRBJ2-2, with 8 bases aligning to TRBD2. The CDR3 has 17 residues. Per germline, CDR1 DFQATT and CDR2 SNEGSKA (reference sequence). Losses at the gene ends were 1 base for V and 4 bases for J; bases not matched to a gene: 11. As DNA, the CDR3 is TGCAGTGCTAGAGGCGGACTAGCAGCTCCCGGCACCGGGGAGCTGTTTTTT. Translating it yields CSARGGLAAPGTGELFF.

The chain carries TRBV6-5 and TRBJ1-5; D remains unclear. V lost 2 bases to trimming and J lost 5 bases, with 16 bases between them. CDR3 length equals 16 residues. CDR1 is MNHEY and CDR2 is SVGAGI in the germline V gene. In nucleotides, the CDR3 is TGTGCCAGCAGTTACGCAGGAGTAGGTCGCGATCAGCCCCAGCATTTT. Its protein is CASSYAGVGRDQPQHF.